This entry features one T cell receptor (beta chain) sequence. The antigen remains undetermined. This entry comes from a study of cytomegalovirus exposure and HLA in healthy donors. Study-level findings and limits: Fewer than 200 TCR beta chains were listed as cytomegalovirus-associated. Most TCR sequences were seen very rarely across donors, but some public TCRs occurred in many. Later work associated more than 15,000 TCR beta sequences with HLA alleles at 0.05 false discovery rate. Reports state that TCR beta sequences accurately predicted most subjects' HLA-A and HLA-B alleles.

The CDR3 consists of 17 residues. Trimming took 7 bases from V and 5 from J; bases not matched to a gene: 17. In germline, CDR1 is SGHTA, CDR2 FQGNSA. Amplification used 60 Vbeta primers and 13 Jbeta primers. TCRdb's copy holds only in-frame clones and misses some; the assay was immunoSEQ multiplex PCR. The data contain approximately 150,000 clones, over 70% of them seen just once; the ten biggest clones take up about 5%. The sample comprised PBMCs. The sequence was collected from a middle-aged man in good health and CMV-seronegative. This chain links TRBV7-2 with TRBJ1-5, with TRBD1 matching 7 bases. The CDR3 DNA sequence: TGTGCCAGCACCACTGGGGGGACAGCCCGAAAGTATCAGCCCCAGCATTTT. It codes for CASTTGGTARKYQPQHF.